A selection of T cell receptor beta chains follows, all from one sample in a study of blood T cell repertoires in COVID-19. Data came from immunoSEQ multiplex PCR; TCRdb stores just in-frame clones and leaves some out. The sample lists over 90,000 clones; about 90% were seen once. Input material: peripheral blood. The receptors were gathered from a human donor in a cohort sampled during active COVID-19. Each CDR3 is given with its conserved first and last residue. Each record gives: clone size, J gene, D gene, V gene, CDR3 protein, CDR3 DNA. The D gene is left open where the match is weak. Clone sizes are given selectively: once, few, many, or a class where the clone is expanded.

clone_size: NA; j_call: TRBJ2-3; d_call: TRBD2; v_call: TRBV28; cdr3_aa: CASSFIGLAGGGGSTDTQYF; cdr3_nt: TGTGCCAGCAGTTTCATTGGACTAGCGGGAGGAGGTGGGAGCACAGATACGCAGTATTTT
clone_size: NA; j_call: TRBJ2-7; d_call: TRBD2; v_call: TRBV19; cdr3_aa: CASSTPSGRPYEQYF; cdr3_nt: TGTGCCAGTAGTACCCCTAGCGGACGTCCCTACGAGCAGTACTTC
clone_size: NA; j_call: TRBJ2-7; d_call: TRBD1; v_call: TRBV27; cdr3_aa: CASSSSPTGGGYEQYF; cdr3_nt: TGTGCCAGCAGTTCATCCCCGACAGGGGGCGGCTACGAGCAGTACTTC
clone_size: NA; j_call: TRBJ2-3; d_call: TRBD2; v_call: TRBV6-5; cdr3_aa: CASRRSGEADTQYF; cdr3_nt: TGTGCCAGCAGGAGAAGCGGGGAGGCAGATACGCAGTATTTT
clone_size: many; j_call: TRBJ2-1; d_call: TRBD2; v_call: TRBV7-9; cdr3_aa: CASSPGLADNEQFF; cdr3_nt: TGTGCCAGCAGCCCGGGACTAGCGGACAATGAGCAGTTCTTC
clone_size: NA; j_call: TRBJ1-1; d_call: NA; v_call: TRBV7-9; cdr3_aa: CASSLQGNTEAFF; cdr3_nt: TGTGCCAGCAGCTTGCAGGGAAACACTGAAGCTTTCTTT
clone_size: NA; j_call: TRBJ1-2; d_call: TRBD1; v_call: TRBV9; cdr3_aa: CASSPGTEGGYTF; cdr3_nt: TGTGCCAGCAGCCCCGGGACAGAGGGTGGCTACACCTTC
clone_size: NA; j_call: TRBJ2-6; d_call: NA; v_call: TRBV6-2/TRBV6-3; cdr3_aa: CASSSTPTGYGANVLTF; cdr3_nt: TGTGCCAGCAGTAGTACCCCCACAGGGTATGGGGCCAACGTCCTGACTTTC
clone_size: once; j_call: TRBJ1-2; d_call: NA; v_call: TRBV28; cdr3_aa: CASKGGSYTF; cdr3_nt: TGTGCCAGCAAAGGCGGTAGCTACACCTTC
clone_size: NA; j_call: TRBJ1-2; d_call: NA; v_call: TRBV10-3; cdr3_aa: CAISEARGIGYTF; cdr3_nt: TGTGCCATCAGTGAGGCGAGGGGGATTGGCTACACCTTC
clone_size: NA; j_call: TRBJ2-7; d_call: TRBD1; v_call: TRBV7-6; cdr3_aa: CASSRIFGTGGYEQYF; cdr3_nt: TGTGCCAGCAGCCGGATCTTTGGGACAGGGGGCTACGAGCAGTACTTC
clone_size: NA; j_call: TRBJ2-7; d_call: TRBD2; v_call: TRBV7-8; cdr3_aa: CASSSSQRDYEQYF; cdr3_nt: TGTGCCAGCAGCTCTTCGCAGCGGGATTACGAGCAGTACTTC
clone_size: NA; j_call: TRBJ2-3; d_call: NA; v_call: TRBV7-2; cdr3_aa: CASSSARVTQYF; cdr3_nt: TGTGCCAGCAGCTCGGCCCGGGTTACGCAGTATTTT
clone_size: NA; j_call: TRBJ1-4; d_call: NA; v_call: TRBV16; cdr3_aa: CASSQDSGPNEKLFF; cdr3_nt: TGTGCCAGCAGCCAGGACAGCGGACCTAATGAAAAACTGTTTTTT
clone_size: NA; j_call: TRBJ2-3; d_call: NA; v_call: TRBV3-1/TRBV3-2; cdr3_aa: CASSQEPAGTDTQYF; cdr3_nt: TGTGCCAGCAGCCAAGAACCCGCGGGCACAGATACGCAGTATTTT
clone_size: NA; j_call: TRBJ2-5; d_call: NA; v_call: TRBV3-1/TRBV3-2; cdr3_aa: CASSQDALEETQYF; cdr3_nt: TGTGCCAGCAGCCAAGATGCCCTTGAGGAGACCCAGTACTTC
clone_size: NA; j_call: TRBJ2-1; d_call: NA; v_call: TRBV7-3; cdr3_aa: CASSLGSGNEQFF; cdr3_nt: TGTGCCAGCAGCTTAGGGTCGGGCAATGAGCAGTTCTTC
clone_size: NA; j_call: TRBJ2-7; d_call: TRBD2; v_call: TRBV2; cdr3_aa: CASRGTSGSLYEQYF; cdr3_nt: TGTGCCAGCAGGGGGACTAGCGGGTCCCTGTACGAGCAGTACTTC
clone_size: NA; j_call: TRBJ1-1; d_call: NA; v_call: TRBV5-1; cdr3_aa: CASSLSTRGFGTEAFF; cdr3_nt: TGCGCCAGCAGCTTGTCTACCCGGGGATTCGGAACTGAAGCTTTCTTT
clone_size: NA; j_call: TRBJ2-7; d_call: NA; v_call: TRBV6-1; cdr3_aa: CASSEVQTYEQYF; cdr3_nt: TGTGCCAGCAGTGAAGTACAAACCTACGAGCAGTACTTC
clone_size: NA; j_call: TRBJ2-1; d_call: TRBD1; v_call: TRBV19; cdr3_aa: CASSRDRGRLNEQFF; cdr3_nt: TGTGCCAGTAGTAGGGACAGGGGGCGCCTGAATGAGCAGTTCTTC
clone_size: NA; j_call: TRBJ1-2; d_call: NA; v_call: TRBV11-3; cdr3_aa: CASSFRPQDYGYTF; cdr3_nt: TGTGCCAGCAGCTTCCGCCCACAGGACTATGGCTACACCTTC